This T cell receptor (beta chain) was documented in a study of tumor-infiltrating lymphocytes in localized non-small cell lung cancer. At the level of the study: Several tumor histologies, both smoking statuses, and some post-neoadjuvant chemotherapy samples were included.

General observations from the study: Not all patients were TCR sequenced, owing to tissue quantity.

Assay: immunoSEQ multiplex PCR; the TCRdb copy retains only in-frame clones and omits some. The sample contains 7,000 to 9,500 clones, roughly 80% of which appear only once. About this clone: What it binds is unknown.

The CDR3 runs to 15 residues. V gave up 7 bases and J gave up 1 base, with 16 bases separating them. Germline CDR1 MDHEN, CDR2 SYDVKM. This receptor was identified in a human donor with non-small cell lung cancer. J is TRBJ1-1 and V is TRBV28; D is uncertain. Specimen: uninvolved lung tissue not adjacent to the tumor. For the CDR3, the DNA is TGTGCCAGCACTCCTCTGGGCTCTGGGAACACTGAAGCTTTCTTT. It yields the protein CASTPLGSGNTEAFF.